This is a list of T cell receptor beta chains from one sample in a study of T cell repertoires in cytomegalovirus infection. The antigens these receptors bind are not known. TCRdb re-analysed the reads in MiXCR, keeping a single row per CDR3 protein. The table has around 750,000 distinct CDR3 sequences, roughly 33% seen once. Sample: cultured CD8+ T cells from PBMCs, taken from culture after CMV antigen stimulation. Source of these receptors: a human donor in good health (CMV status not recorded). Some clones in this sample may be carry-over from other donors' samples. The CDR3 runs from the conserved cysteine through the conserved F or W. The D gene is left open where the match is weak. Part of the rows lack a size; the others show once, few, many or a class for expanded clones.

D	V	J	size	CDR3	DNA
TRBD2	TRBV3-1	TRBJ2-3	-	CASSQVIRDYTSTDTQYF	TGTGCCAGCAGCCAAGTTATTCGGGACTACACTAGCACAGATACGCAGTATTTT
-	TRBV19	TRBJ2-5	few	CASSMGSVYLQETQYF	TGTGCCAGTAGTATGGGGAGCGTTTACCTTCAAGAGACCCAGTACTTC
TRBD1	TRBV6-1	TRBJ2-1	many	CASSIGTDNEQFF	TGTGCCAGTTCTATCGGGACAGACAATGAGCAGTTCTTC
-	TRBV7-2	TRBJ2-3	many	CASQPTMSDTQYF	TGTGCCAGCCAGCCGACGATGTCAGATACGCAGTATTTT
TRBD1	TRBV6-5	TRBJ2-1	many	CASSLYQGVSYLEQFF	TGTGCCAGCAGTTTATATCAGGGGGTGTCATATCTTGAGCAGTTCTTC
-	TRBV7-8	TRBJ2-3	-	CVSSSFLRTDTQYF	TGTGTCAGCAGCTCATTCCTACGTACCGATACGCAGTATTTT
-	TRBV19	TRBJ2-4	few	CASSIATGQRYIQYF	TGTGCCAGTAGTATAGCCACAGGTCAAAGGTACATTCAGTACTTC
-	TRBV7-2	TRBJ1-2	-	CASQTRQANYGYTF	TGTGCCAGCCAAACCCGACAGGCAAACTATGGCTACACCTTC
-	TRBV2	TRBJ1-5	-	CASRDGGRSNQPQHF	TGTGCCAGCCGGGACGGGGGAAGGAGCAATCAGCCCCAGCATTTT
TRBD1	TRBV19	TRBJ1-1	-	CASSIGTGETEAFF	TGTGCCAGTAGTATCGGGACAGGGGAGACTGAAGCTTTCTTT
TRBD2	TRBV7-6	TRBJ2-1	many	CASSLLAGGSYNEQFF	TGTGCCAGCAGCTTGTTAGCGGGGGGCTCCTACAATGAGCAGTTCTTC
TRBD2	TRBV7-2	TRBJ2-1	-	CASSMGLAGGEGFF	TGTGCCAGCAGCATGGGACTAGCGGGGGGGGAGGGGTTCTTC
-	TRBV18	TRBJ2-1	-	CASSFPVDEQFF	TGTGCCAGCTCATTTCCGGTTGATGAGCAGTTCTTC
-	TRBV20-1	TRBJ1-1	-	CSARRPDTRRLF	TGCAGTGCTAGGAGGCCGGACACTAGGAGGCTCTTT
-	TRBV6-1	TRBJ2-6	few	CASRKGLSGANVLTF	TGTGCCAGCAGGAAAGGCCTCTCTGGGGCCAACGTCCTGACTTTC
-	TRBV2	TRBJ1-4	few	CASSEFGPNEKLFF	TGTGCCAGCAGTGAATTTGGACCTAATGAAAAACTGTTTTTT
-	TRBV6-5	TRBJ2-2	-	CASSYSRGPGELFF	TGTGCCAGCAGTTACTCACGGGGCCCCGGGGAGCTGTTTTTT
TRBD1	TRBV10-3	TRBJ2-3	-	CAIRTGVGTDTQYF	TGTGCCATCAGAACAGGGGTGGGCACAGATACGCAGTATTTT
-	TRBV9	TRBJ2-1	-	CASSAGGGSYNEQFF	TGTGCCAGCAGCGCAGGAGGAGGCTCCTACAATGAGCAGTTCTTC
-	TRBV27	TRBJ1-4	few	CASSFRPTNEKLFF	TGTGCCAGCAGTTTTAGACCAACTAATGAAAAACTGTTTTTT